The rows below give T cell receptor beta chains drawn from one sample of a study of T cells in lung cancer brain metastases. Libraries were prepared by immunoSEQ multiplex PCR; TCRdb keeps only in-frame clonotypes and omits some of them. The sample consists of 5,000 or so clones, approximately 87% of them appearing once. The sample was tumor tissue from a brain metastasis. All receptors come from a woman between 45 and 60 years old with non-small cell lung cancer that had spread to the brain. Both conserved end residues are part of each CDR3. The order of the fields is J gene, V gene, CDR3 length, D gene, clone size, CDR3 protein, CDR3 DNA. D genes are given only for firm matches. Rows give clone size only sometimes, using once, few, many, or a class for an expanded clone.

TRBJ2-7,TRBV5-1,15,TRBD1,NA,CASSLYRDRGDEQYF,TGCGCCAGCAGCTTATACCGGGACAGGGGTGACGAGCAGTACTTC
TRBJ2-5,TRBV4-3,15,NA,NA,CASSQDFSVPGTQYF,TGCGCCAGCAGCCAAGATTTCAGCGTTCCCGGAACCCAGTACTTC
TRBJ1-2,TRBV7-3,13,NA,NA,CASSLNGDLGYTF,TGTGCCAGCAGCTTAAACGGGGATCTCGGCTACACCTTC
TRBJ1-4,TRBV5-5,12,NA,NA,CASSLLGEKLFF,TGTGCCAGCAGCTTGTTGGGTGAAAAACTGTTTTTT
TRBJ1-1,TRBV15,15,NA,NA,CATSREASMNTEAFF,TGTGCCACCAGCAGAGAGGCCAGCATGAACACTGAAGCTTTCTTT
TRBJ1-2,TRBV7-8,15,TRBD1,NA,CASSLRQGGNNGYTF,TGTGCCAGCAGCTTACGCCAAGGGGGCAATAATGGCTACACCTTC
TRBJ2-7,TRBV27,14,NA,NA,CASSLNFLSYEQYF,TGTGCCAGCAGTTTGAACTTCCTCTCCTACGAGCAGTACTTC
TRBJ2-6,TRBV28,15,NA,NA,CASSRLYSGANVLTF,TGTGCCAGCAGTCGCCTATACTCTGGGGCCAACGTCCTGACTTTC
TRBJ2-7,TRBV5-6,14,TRBD1,NA,CASSSGTGGSEQYF,TGTGCCAGCAGCTCCGGGACAGGGGGCTCCGAGCAGTACTTC
TRBJ2-3,TRBV19,15,NA,NA,CASRPDFWGTDTQYF,TGTGCCAGTAGGCCGGACTTTTGGGGCACAGATACGCAGTATTTT
TRBJ1-2,TRBV4-1,15,NA,large,CASSQERGGIHGYTF,TGCGCCAGCAGCCAAGAGCGGGGAGGGATCCATGGCTACACCTTC
TRBJ1-5,TRBV7-9,12,NA,few,CASRQDNQPQHF,TGTGCCAGCCGGCAGGACAATCAGCCCCAGCATTTT
TRBJ1-3,TRBV7-4,15,NA,NA,CASSLQGSPGNTIYF,TGTGCCAGCAGCCTCCAGGGGAGTCCGGGAAACACCATATATTTT
TRBJ2-1,TRBV29-1,14,TRBD1,once,CSVEGTGHYNEQFF,TGCAGCGTTGAGGGGACAGGCCATTACAATGAGCAGTTCTTC
TRBJ1-2,TRBV2,14,NA,NA,CASIEGLFTYGYTF,TGTGCCAGCATCGAAGGTCTGTTTACCTATGGCTACACCTTC
TRBJ2-1,TRBV5-1,15,TRBD2,NA,CASKGREGPLNEQFF,TGCGCCAGCAAGGGGCGGGAGGGCCCTCTCAATGAGCAGTTCTTC
TRBJ1-1,TRBV5-6,15,NA,NA,CASSIRAPMNTEAFF,TGTGCCAGCAGCATCCGGGCCCCGATGAACACTGAAGCTTTCTTT
TRBJ2-7,TRBV7-2,12,NA,once,CASSLDFTEQYF,TGTGCCAGCAGCTTAGACTTCACGGAGCAGTACTTC
TRBJ2-3,TRBV7-2,16,NA,NA,CASSLVGTRGGDTQYF,TGTGCCAGCAGCTTAGTAGGAACTCGAGGGGGAGATACGCAGTATTTT
TRBJ1-1,TRBV28,15,TRBD1,NA,CASSFGGGFGTEAFF,TGTGCCAGCAGTTTTGGAGGGGGCTTCGGCACTGAAGCTTTCTTT
TRBJ2-7,TRBV19,13,TRBD1,NA,CASSLRTGREQYF,TGTGCCAGTAGTCTACGGACAGGAAGGGAGCAGTACTTC
TRBJ1-5,TRBV27,13,NA,NA,CASSLGPAQPQHF,TGTGCCAGCAGTTTAGGCCCGGCCCAGCCCCAGCATTTT
TRBJ1-2,TRBV30,13,TRBD1,NA,CAWNPGQNYGYTF,TGTGCCTGGAACCCGGGACAGAACTATGGCTACACCTTC
TRBJ1-1,TRBV4-1,14,NA,large,CASSTRTENTEAFF,TGCGCCAGCAGCACACGGACAGAGAACACTGAAGCTTTCTTT
TRBJ2-7,TRBV19,14,TRBD1,NA,CASSISGQGYEQYF,TGTGCCAGTAGTATTTCGGGACAGGGCTACGAGCAGTACTTC
TRBJ2-2,TRBV27,14,NA,NA,CASSSRGSAGELFF,TGTGCCAGCAGTTCGAGGGGAAGCGCCGGGGAGCTGTTTTTT
TRBJ2-3,TRBV9,15,NA,NA,CASSVEGTYTDTQYF,TGTGCCAGCAGCGTAGAGGGGACCTACACAGATACGCAGTATTTT
TRBJ2-1,TRBV5-1,13,TRBD2,NA,CASSIGTTNEQFF,TGCGCCAGCAGTATTGGGACTACCAATGAGCAGTTCTTC
TRBJ2-2,TRBV7-2,17,TRBD1,NA,CASRKQVGRGYTGELFF,TGTGCCAGCAGAAAACAGGTCGGCAGGGGGTACACCGGGGAGCTGTTTTTT
TRBJ1-1,TRBV6-1,13,NA,NA,CASNPLGDTEAFF,TGTGCCAGCAACCCCTTGGGTGACACTGAAGCTTTCTTT
TRBJ2-7,TRBV30,15,NA,NA,CAWSLRGSSSYEQYF,TGTGCCTGGAGTTTGAGGGGCTCGAGTTCCTACGAGCAGTACTTC
TRBJ1-1,TRBV5-6,13,NA,NA,CASSLVRATEAFF,TGTGCCAGCAGCTTGGTAAGGGCCACTGAAGCTTTCTTT
TRBJ1-1,TRBV28,16,TRBD1,NA,CASSSYLVRTGREAFF,TGTGCCAGCAGTAGCTATTTGGTCCGGACAGGGAGAGAAGCTTTCTTT
TRBJ2-1,TRBV7-9,11,NA,NA,CASSSRQEQFF,TGTGCCAGTAGCTCGAGACAGGAGCAGTTCTTC
TRBJ2-3,TRBV18,15,NA,NA,CASVTLGRDEDTQYF,TGTGCCAGCGTCACCTTAGGCAGGGATGAAGATACGCAGTATTTT